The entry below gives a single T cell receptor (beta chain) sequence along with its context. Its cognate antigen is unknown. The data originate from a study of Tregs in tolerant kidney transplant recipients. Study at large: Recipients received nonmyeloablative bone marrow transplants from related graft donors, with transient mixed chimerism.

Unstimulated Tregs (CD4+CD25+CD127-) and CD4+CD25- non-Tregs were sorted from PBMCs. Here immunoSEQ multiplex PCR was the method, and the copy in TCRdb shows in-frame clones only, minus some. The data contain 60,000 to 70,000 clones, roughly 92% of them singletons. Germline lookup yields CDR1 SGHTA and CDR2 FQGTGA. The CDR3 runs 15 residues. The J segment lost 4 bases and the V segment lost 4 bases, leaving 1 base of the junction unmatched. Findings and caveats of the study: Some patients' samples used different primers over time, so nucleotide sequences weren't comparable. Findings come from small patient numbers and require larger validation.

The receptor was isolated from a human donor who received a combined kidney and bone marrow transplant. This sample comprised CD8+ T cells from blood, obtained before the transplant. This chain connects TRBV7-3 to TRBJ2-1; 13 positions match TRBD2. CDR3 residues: CASSSGLAGYNEQFF. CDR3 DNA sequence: TGTGCCAGCAGCTCGGGACTAGCGGGGTACAATGAGCAGTTCTTC. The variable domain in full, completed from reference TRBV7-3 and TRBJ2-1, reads GAGVSQTPSNKVTEKGKYVELRCDPISGHTALYWYRQSLGQGPEFLIYFQGTGAADDSGLPNDRFFAVRPEGSVSTLKIQRTERGDSAVYLCASSSGLAGYNEQFFGPGTRLTVL.